The 4 T cell receptor beta chains given below trace back to one sample, sequenced in a study of T-cell reconstitution after alpha-beta-depleted transplantation in children. A TCRbeta library incorporating unique molecular identifiers was prepared. Via MiXCR, TCRdb re-called the PCR reads, giving one row per CDR3 protein. In the table there are nearly 550,000 distinct CDR3 sequences, approximately 20% of which are singletons. This sample comprised PBMCs from the stem cell graft donor, obtained from the stem cell graft. The receptors were gathered from a human donor who donated a stem cell graft to a child with acute lymphoblastic leukemia.

This clonotype was detected a few times. This chain connects TRBV5-6 to TRBJ1-5, with D possibly TRBD1 on 5 matching bases. Germline values: CDR1 SGHDT, CDR2 YYEEEE. The CDR3 length is 16 residues. Trimming took off 0 bases at V and 3 bases at J, with 13 bases between the two ends. The CDR3: CASSLEAQGPNQPQHF. The CDR3 DNA sequence: TGTGCCAGCAGCTTGGAGGCGCAGGGCCCCAATCAGCCCCAGCATTTT.

The rearrangement uses TRBV24-1 and TRBJ2-2; 9 nucleotides line up with TRBD2. Trimming took 4 bases from V and 6 from J; bases not matched to a gene: 11. The CDR3 totals 17 residues. Looked up from germline, CDR1 is KGHDR and CDR2 is SFDVKD. In DNA form, the CDR3 reads TGTGCCACCAGTGACGACGGCCCGGGACTAGCCTCCGGGGAGCTGTTTTTT. It encodes CATSDDGPGLASGELFF.

This rearrangement joins TRBV18 to TRBJ2-3; 11 nucleotides match TRBD2. With 6 bases clipped from V and 4 bases from J, the junction kept 3 bases outside the gene matches. Germline V gives CDR1 KGHSH, CDR2 LQKENI. The CDR3 sequence is 14 residues long. The CDR3 sequence is CASSRLAGPDTQYF. Here the CDR3 DNA reads TGTGCCAGCTCGCGACTAGCGGGACCAGATACGCAGTATTTT.

The chain uses TRBV6-5 and TRBJ2-5; D is undetermined. Trimming took off 3 bases at V and 5 bases at J, with 13 bases between the two ends. Germline V gene lookup returns CDR1 MNHEY and CDR2 SVGAGI. CDR3 size: 14 residues. Here the CDR3 reads CASSYRRQGETQYF. For the CDR3, the DNA is TGTGCCAGCAGTTATCGTCGGCAAGGGGAGACCCAGTACTTC.